The 31 T cell receptor beta chains listed next were all sequenced from one sample in a study of regulatory T cells in long-lasting Graves disease. As to time point: newly diagnosed GD, antithyroid drugs for less than 3 months. After RNA was extracted from PBMCs, the TCR library was made from it. Combining iRepertoire HTBI primers with Arm-PCR of CDR3 regions, the authors built TCR beta libraries. MiXCR, applied by TCRdb to the multiplex PCR reads, yields one record per CDR3 protein. The sample lists roughly 400,000 distinct CDR3 sequences; approximately 15% were seen once. These same records also appear under a second study, on T cells in Graves' hyperthyroidism and ophthalmopathy.

Sample: peripheral blood mononuclear cells (PBMCs), taken at new diagnosis, from a patient treated with antithyroid drugs. The receptors were sampled from a woman aged 40 to 49 with Graves disease.

This chain connects TRBV5-4 to TRBJ1-2; TRBD1 aligns across 7 bases. Looked up from germline, CDR1 is SGHNT and CDR2 is YYREEE (reference sequence). Losses at the gene ends were 1 base for V and 5 bases for J; bases not matched to a gene: 11. This CDR3 contains 16 residues. The CDR3 nucleotides are TGTGCCAGCAGCTTGCCTAGGACAGGACAGATTTATGGCTACACCTTC. It is translated as CASSLPRTGQIYGYTF.

This clonotype was seen many times. The V gene is TRBV29-1, the J gene TRBJ1-1; D call uncertain. The V end lost 5 bases, the J end lost 3 bases, and 10 bases lay between the germline ends. This CDR3 has 12 amino acids. CDR1 and CDR2 from the germline V gene are SQVTM and ANQGSEA. CDR3 sequence (DNA): TGCAGCGTTCTTTCAGCGGACACTGAAGCTTTCTTT. Translated: CSVLSADTEAFF.

This clonotype was observed many times. This sequence joins TRBV11-2 and TRBJ2-5, with a tentative D call TRBD2 (6 bases). Germline lookup yields CDR1 SGHAT and CDR2 FQNNGV. V lost 5 bases and J 5 bases, leaving 12 bases between the germline ends. CDR3 length: 13 amino acids. CDR3: CASSPGGMETQYF. Written as DNA, the CDR3 is TGTGCCAGCAGCCCCGGCGGGATGGAGACCCAGTACTTC.

At least ten counts were recorded for this clonotype. The gene calls are TRBV18 and TRBJ1-1; tentatively, D is TRBD1 (5 bases). V was shortened by 2 bases and J by 8 bases, with 12 bases between the two germline ends. The CDR3 is 13 amino acids. Per the germline V gene, CDR1 is KGHSH and CDR2 is LQKENI. In nucleotides, the CDR3 is TGTGCCAGCTCACCAACAGGTCGAGACGAAGCTTTCTTT. The encoded protein is CASSPTGRDEAFF.

This rearrangement joins TRBV20-1 to TRBJ2-5, with D possibly TRBD1 on 6 matching bases. Trimming left V 2 bases short and J 7 bases short, with 23 bases between. CDR1 and CDR2 (germline): DFQATT, SNEGSKA (reference sequence). This CDR3 region has 16 residues. DNA of the CDR3: TGCAGTGCTAGACCTCCAGGGGTAGAATCACAATGGACCCAGTACTTC. Amino acid sequence: CSARPPGVESQWTQYF.

A remark on this clonotype: Since a much larger clone is just one base distant, this may be a read error. The chain carries TRBV6-8 and TRBJ2-5; D remains ambiguous. The V gene lost 3 bases and the J gene lost 5 bases, with 16 bases spanning the gap. Germline CDR1 reads MNHGY; CDR2 reads SAAAGT. CDR3 length: 15 residues. The CDR3 nucleotides are TGTGCCAGCAGTTATGTGTCTAGACACGGGGAGACCCAGTACTTC. Its protein product is CASSYVSRHGETQYF.

This clonotype was observed at least ten times. The chain has TRBV3-1 and TRBJ1-6; 9 bases line up with TRBD1. J lost 7 bases, V lost 4 bases, and 5 bases had no gene match. This CDR3 is 15 amino acids long. Per germline, CDR1 LGHDT and CDR2 YNNKEL (reference sequence). The CDR3 sequence is CASSPTGQGNSPLHF. CDR3 nucleotides: TGTGCCAGCAGCCCGACGGGACAGGGAAATTCACCCCTCCACTTT.

This clonotype came up a few times. The J gene is TRBJ2-1, the V gene TRBV20-1, with 13 bases lining up with TRBD2. Germline values: CDR1 DFQATT, CDR2 SNEGSKA (reference sequence). The CDR3 totals 14 residues. The V gene end was trimmed by 1 base and the J gene end by 8 bases; junction bases not matched to a gene: 2. CDR3 nucleotide sequence: TGCAGTGCTAGAGGGACTAGCGGGAGCTATGAGCAGTTCTTC. Translating gives CSARGTSGSYEQFF.

This clonotype was counted ten times or more. V usage is TRBV19 and J usage is TRBJ2-2; D is possibly TRBD2 (5 bases). V lost 4 bases and J 3 bases, leaving 21 bases between the germline ends. Germline CDR1 is LNHDA and CDR2 is SQIVND (reference sequence). This CDR3 is 18 amino acids long. CDR3 in amino acids: CASSTPPVGEAYTGELFF. CDR3 DNA: TGTGCCAGTAGTACCCCTCCGGTCGGGGAAGCTTACACCGGGGAGCTGTTTTTT.

This clonotype was recorded once. This chain uses TRBV10-3 with TRBJ2-7, with 9 bases identical to TRBD1. From germline, CDR1 is ENHRY and CDR2 SYGVKD. CDR3 length: 15 amino acids. After removal of 3 bases from V and 7 bases from J, the junction contained 10 bases not matched to a gene. CDR3 sequence (DNA): TGTGCCATCAGTGACCCGGGACAGGGTTTGTGGGAGCAGTACTTC. Protein: CAISDPGQGLWEQYF.

This clonotype was seen just once. The chain is built from TRBV4-3 and TRBJ2-5, with D perhaps matching TRBD1 (6 bases). From germline, CDR1 is LGHNA and CDR2 YSLEER. With 0 bases removed from V and 3 bases from J, the gap between germline ends came to 11 bases. The CDR3 contains 15 residues. CDR3 amino acids: CASSQEVAGEETQYF. CDR3 nucleotides: TGCGCCAGCAGCCAAGAGGTCGCAGGGGAAGAGACCCAGTACTTC.

Here the CDR3 DNA reads TGTGCCAGCATGAACCCAGCCTACGAGCAGTACTTC. This sequence encodes CASMNPAYEQYF. The chain combines TRBV2 with TRBJ2-7, with D hard to call. Germline V lookup: CDR1 SNHLY, CDR2 FYNNEI. Trimming left V 7 bases short and J 2 bases short, with 9 bases between. This CDR3 region has 12 residues.

The chain links TRBV7-2 to TRBJ2-1, with D tentatively TRBD2 (5 bases). Between the trimmed V and J ends, which lost 4 bases and 7 bases, there was a span of 32 bases. Germline V CDR1 and CDR2: SGHTA, FQGNSA. This CDR3 is built from 20 residues. The CDR3, as DNA: TGTGCCAGCAGCTCCCCGGGTCTCACAGTCAATGACCCCGGGAAGAATGAGCAGTTCTTC. This sequence encodes CASSSPGLTVNDPGKNEQFF.

This clonotype was detected ten times or more. V gene TRBV7-2 combines with J gene TRBJ2-7; 9 bases fit TRBD2. V lost 3 bases, J lost 5 bases, and 14 bases stayed unmatched. The germline gives CDR1 SGHTA, CDR2 FQGNSA. The CDR3 length is 17 residues. CDR3 bases: TGTGCCAGCAGCTTGCACCCCCCAAGCGGGAGGTCCCACGAGCAGTACTTC. Translating it yields CASSLHPPSGRSHEQYF.

This clonotype has at least ten counts. The chain couples TRBV29-1 to TRBJ2-1; TRBD1 agrees at 7 bases. Germline V gene sequence: CDR1 SQVTM, CDR2 ANQGSEA. This CDR3 has 13 residues. The junction had 5 bases not matched to a gene; V was cut back by 0 bases and J by 9 bases. This chain's CDR3 is CSVEEVWTGEQFF. In DNA form, the CDR3 reads TGCAGCGTTGAAGAGGTATGGACAGGTGAGCAGTTCTTC.

The V gene is TRBV11-2, the J gene TRBJ2-7; D call uncertain. The V end was cut by 0 bases, the J end by 2 bases, with 11 bases between. Germline V gene sequence: CDR1 SGHAT, CDR2 FQNNGV. The CDR3 runs to 15 residues. DNA of the CDR3: TGTGCCAGCAGCTTAGATCGAATAGGAACCTACGAGCAGTACTTC. It translates to CASSLDRIGTYEQYF.

The sample holds many counts of this clonotype. This chain links TRBV11-2 with TRBJ2-6; D is ambiguous. CDR1 is SGHAT, CDR2 FQNNGV, per germline. The V end lost 2 bases, the J end lost 3 bases, and 5 bases lay between the germline ends. The CDR3 spans 14 residues. The CDR3 bases are TGTGCCAGCAGCTTAACCGTTGGGGCCAACGTCCTGACTTTC. Translated, it gives CASSLTVGANVLTF.

The chain combines TRBV7-3 with TRBJ2-2, with D hard to call. Between the trimmed V and J ends, which lost 5 bases and 4 bases, there was a span of 8 bases. CDR1 and CDR2 from the germline V gene are SGHTA and FQGTGA. This CDR3 has 13 residues. The CDR3 is CASSLIVTGELFF. Here the CDR3 DNA reads TGTGCCAGCAGCCTAATAGTCACCGGGGAGCTGTTTTTT.

The V gene is TRBV6-2 or TRBV6-3, the J gene TRBJ2-1; D perhaps matches TRBD2 (6 bases). The germline CDR1 and CDR2 sequences are MNHEY and SVGEGT. This CDR3 spans 17 amino acids. The ends were cut back, 6 bases at V and 2 bases at J, with 20 bases in the middle. The CDR3 is CASRPYGGIGTYNEQFF. In DNA form, the CDR3 reads TGTGCCAGCAGACCCTACGGGGGAATCGGGACCTACAATGAGCAGTTCTTC.

This clonotype was detected ten times or more. This chain joins TRBV2 and TRBJ2-1, with 9 bases lining up with TRBD2. CDR3 length: 16 residues. V shed 2 bases and J 2 bases; nucleotides not matched to a gene: 4. Germline CDR1 reads SNHLY; CDR2 reads FYNNEI. The CDR3 loop is CASSESSGIAYNEQFF. The CDR3 bases are TGTGCCAGCAGTGAATCTAGCGGGATCGCCTACAATGAGCAGTTCTTC.

At least ten counts were recorded for this clonotype. The chain uses TRBV7-2 and TRBJ2-7; tentatively, D is TRBD1 (6 bases). The ends were cut back, 5 bases at V and 7 bases at J, with 21 bases in the middle. Germline CDR1 is SGHTA and CDR2 is FQGNSA. The CDR3 runs 15 residues. In DNA form, the CDR3 reads TGTGCCAGCAGCCCCTCCGGACAGTCAACGGGGGAGCAGTACTTC. Protein product: CASSPSGQSTGEQYF.

Regarding this clonotype: With a much larger clone just one base away, this may be a read error. The rearrangement uses TRBV12-3 or TRBV12-4 and TRBJ2-2, with D unresolved. CDR3 length: 14 amino acids. This chain's CDR3 is CTSSPLTNTGELFF. The CDR3 nucleotides read TGTACCAGCAGTCCACTCACGAACACCGGGGAGCTGTTTTTT.

This chain uses TRBV7-9 with TRBJ2-3; the match to TRBD2 covers 7 bases. The trim removed 5 bases at V and 1 base at J, leaving 9 bases unmatched. Germline CDR1 is SEHNR and CDR2 is FQNEAQ (reference sequence). This CDR3 contains 16 residues. CDR3 nucleotide sequence: TGTGCCAGCAGCCCCCTGACTAGCCTGCGCACAGATACGCAGTATTTT. Translation gives CASSPLTSLRTDTQYF.

The gene calls are TRBV15 and TRBJ1-4, with 9 bases identical to TRBD1. V lost 3 bases, J lost 5 bases, and 4 bases stayed unmatched. The CDR3 covers 15 residues. Germline V lookup: CDR1 LNHNV, CDR2 YYDKDF (reference sequence). The CDR3, as DNA: TGTGCCACCAGCAGGAAGGGGACAGGGAATGAAAAACTGTTTTTT. Its translation: CATSRKGTGNEKLFF.

The CDR3 protein is CASRPSSGSGANVLTF. CDR3 coding DNA: TGTGCCAGCAGGCCATCCTCCGGGAGCGGGGCCAACGTCCTGACTTTC. J is TRBJ2-6 and V is TRBV6-2 or TRBV6-3, with a possible D match to TRBD2 (6 bases). From germline, CDR1 is MNHEY and CDR2 SVGEGT. V was shortened by 6 bases and J by 4 bases, with 16 bases between the two germline ends. This CDR3 spans 16 amino acids.

This clonotype occurred a few times. This chain links TRBV4-1 with TRBJ2-5, with 9 bases lining up with TRBD2. Germline loops: CDR1 MGHRA, CDR2 YSYEKL. The CDR3 loop spans 16 amino acids. With 0 bases clipped from V and 4 bases from J, the junction kept 6 bases outside the gene matches. CDR3 bases: TGCGCCAGCAGCCAAGATCAGGGGACTAGCATAGAGACCCAGTACTTC. It encodes CASSQDQGTSIETQYF.

The sample holds many counts of this clonotype. V gene TRBV7-9 combines with J gene TRBJ1-1; 9 nucleotides align to TRBD1. V dropped 5 bases and J dropped 5; count of bases not matched to a gene: 9. The CDR3 is made up of 15 amino acids. Germline V gives CDR1 SEHNR, CDR2 FQNEAQ (reference sequence). The CDR3 loop reads CASSKGDRVRTEAFF. In DNA, the CDR3 is TGTGCCAGCAGCAAAGGGGACAGGGTTCGTACTGAAGCTTTCTTT.

This clonotype showed up many times. DNA for the CDR3: TGTGCCAGCAGCCAAGTGATAGGGGCGGGAGGTTCCTACGAGCAGTACTTC. Amino acids: CASSQVIGAGGSYEQYF. The J gene is TRBJ2-7, the V gene TRBV3-1, with 8 bases aligning to TRBD2. The CDR3 consists of 17 residues. The germline V gene has CDR1 LGHDT and CDR2 YNNKEL (reference sequence). The V gene end was trimmed by 1 base and the J gene end by 1 base; junction bases not matched to a gene: 9.

The rearrangement links TRBV12-3 or TRBV12-4 to TRBJ1-2; D uncertain. This CDR3 has 15 amino acids. Trimming took off 1 base at V and 3 bases at J, with 12 bases between the two ends. CDR3 DNA sequence: TGTGCCAGCAGTTTAGGGCAGCCAGCCTACTATGGCTACACCTTC. Its protein product is CASSLGQPAYYGYTF.

This clonotype was observed once. The rearrangement links TRBV20-1 to TRBJ2-3, with D possibly being TRBD2 (5 bases). CDR3 length: 20 residues. Germline V gene lookup returns CDR1 DFQATT and CDR2 SNEGSKA (reference sequence). V dropped 3 bases and J dropped 0 bases, with 28 bases sitting between them. The CDR3 coding sequence is TGCAGTGCTAGTTTCGTCGACGGTGGGAAAAGAGGACTTAGCACAGATACGCAGTATTTT. It translates to CSASFVDGGKRGLSTDTQYF.

Ten or more counts support this clonotype. The chain combines TRBV18 with TRBJ1-6; D is uncertain. CDR1 and CDR2 from the germline V gene are KGHSH and LQKENI. The CDR3 consists of 15 residues. V shed 0 bases and J shed 8 bases, with 11 bases lying between them. The CDR3 DNA is TGTGCCAGCTCACCACCGCCTGGCTTCGATTCACCCCTCCACTTT. It translates to CASSPPPGFDSPLHF.